The source of this TCR beta chain is a study of early T cells in non-severe SARS-CoV-2 infection. The sample holds a few counts of this clonotype. TCRdb used MiXCR to reprocess the 5' RACE reads, holding one entry per CDR3 protein. The sample contains about 39,000 distinct CDR3 sequences, more than 6.5% of which appear only once. The CDR3 sequence is 13 residues long. Trimming pared 0 bases from V and 5 bases from J, leaving 7 bases between. Germline CDR1 SQVTM, CDR2 ANQGSEA. The chain uses TRBV29-1 and TRBJ2-2, with unresolved D. The sequencing input was whole blood. The sequence was obtained from an adult who was a healthcare worker with PCR-confirmed SARS-CoV-2 infection or an uninfected control (not recorded which). The CDR3, as DNA: TGCAGCGTTGAAGATCTAGGGACCGGGGAGCTGTTTTTT. The encoded protein is CSVEDLGTGELFF.